The T cell receptor (beta chain) described here comes from a study of control samples from healthy donors and cancer patients. TCRdb's copy holds only in-frame clones and misses some; the assay was immunoSEQ multiplex PCR. The repertoire holds fewer than 100,000 clones, with about four fifths as singletons. This CDR3 comprises 15 residues. Germline-derived CDR1 and CDR2 are KGHSH and LQKENI. Trimming shortened V by 2 bases and J by 0 bases, and 8 bases separated the two germline ends. This clonotype was sampled from a man in his 60s in good health. The sample comprised blood. The chain employs TRBV18 and TRBJ2-1; D possibly corresponds to TRBD2 (6 bases). CDR3 in DNA: TGTGCCAGCTCACCAACGGGAGTCTCCTACAATGAGCAGTTCTTC. Translated: CASSPTGVSYNEQFF.